This is a list of T cell receptor beta chains from one sample in a study of spatial heterogeneity in lung cancer. TCRdb reanalysed the 5' RACE reads using MiXCR and keeps one entry per CDR3 protein. The data show nearly 80,000 distinct CDR3 sequences, around 7.3% seen once. Sequencing was performed on PBMCs, taken at surgery. The receptors were sampled from a male donor with early-stage non-small cell lung cancer. Each CDR3 is given with its conserved first and last residue. The order of the fields is clone size, D gene, J gene, V gene, CDR3 length, CDR3 DNA, CDR3 protein. The D gene is left open where the match is weak. Rows may omit the clone size; those that give it use once, few, many or a size class.

size: many; D: TRBD1; J: TRBJ1-1; V: TRBV6-6; length: 14; DNA: TGTGCCAGCAGTCGTCGACAGGGGAACACTGAAGCTTTCTTT; CDR3: CASSRRQGNTEAFF
size: many; D: -; J: TRBJ1-1; V: TRBV4-2; length: 15; DNA: TGTGCCAGCAGCCAAGCCGCAGGTATTGGCTCTGAAGCTTTCTTT; CDR3: CASSQAAGIGSEAFF
size: -; D: -; J: TRBJ1-1; V: TRBV20-1; length: 14; DNA: TGCAGTGCTTATCTTTTCCAGGGGAACACTGAAGCTTTCTTT; CDR3: CSAYLFQGNTEAFF
size: many; D: -; J: TRBJ2-7; V: TRBV20-1; length: 15; DNA: TGCAGTGCTAGAAAACCGGGACTCAAGGTAGGAGAGCAGTACTTC; CDR3: CSARKPGLKVGEQYF
size: many; D: -; J: TRBJ1-2; V: TRBV2; length: 14; DNA: TGTGCCAGCAGTGAAGTAACGGCCCCTATGGGCTACACCTTC; CDR3: CASSEVTAPMGYTF
size: many; D: TRBD1; J: TRBJ2-7; V: TRBV7-8; length: 14; DNA: TGTGCCAGCAGCTTGACAGGGGGCCGCTACGAGCAGTACTTC; CDR3: CASSLTGGRYEQYF
size: many; D: -; J: TRBJ2-7; V: TRBV16; length: 13; DNA: TGTGCCAGCAGCCAGCCTTCTGGGCTTGGGCAGTACTTC; CDR3: CASSQPSGLGQYF
size: many; D: -; J: TRBJ2-7; V: TRBV12-3/TRBV12-4; length: 15; DNA: TGTGCCAGCAGCTTCGACCCCCGGAGCATCTACGAGCAGTACTTC; CDR3: CASSFDPRSIYEQYF
size: -; D: -; J: TRBJ2-3; V: TRBV5-1; length: 15; DNA: TGCGCCAGCAGCTGGGGGAGAGGGTTTACAGATACGCAGTATTTT; CDR3: CASSWGRGFTDTQYF
size: many; D: -; J: TRBJ1-4; V: TRBV7-9; length: 16; DNA: TGTGCCAGCAGCCATACACGACTAGCAGCTAATGAAAAACTGTTTTTT; CDR3: CASSHTRLAANEKLFF
size: many; D: -; J: TRBJ2-3; V: TRBV29-1; length: 13; DNA: TGCAGCGTTGAAGGCAGGGCGGCAGATACGCAGTATTTT; CDR3: CSVEGRAADTQYF
size: many; D: -; J: TRBJ2-7; V: TRBV24-1; length: 15; DNA: TGTGCCACCAGTGATGCTACCGGGCCCCCCTACGAGCAGTACTTC; CDR3: CATSDATGPPYEQYF